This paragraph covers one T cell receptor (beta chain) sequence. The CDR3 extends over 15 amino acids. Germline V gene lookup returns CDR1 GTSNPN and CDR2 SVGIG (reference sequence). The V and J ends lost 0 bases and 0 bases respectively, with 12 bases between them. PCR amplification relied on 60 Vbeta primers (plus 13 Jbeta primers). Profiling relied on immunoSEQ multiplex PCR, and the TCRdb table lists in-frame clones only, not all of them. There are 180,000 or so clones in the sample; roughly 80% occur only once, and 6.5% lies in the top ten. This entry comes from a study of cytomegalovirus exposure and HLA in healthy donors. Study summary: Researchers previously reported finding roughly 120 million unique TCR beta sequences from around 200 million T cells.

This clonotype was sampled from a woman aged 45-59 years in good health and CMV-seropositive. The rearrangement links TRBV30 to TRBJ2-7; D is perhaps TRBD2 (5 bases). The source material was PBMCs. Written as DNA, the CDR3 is TGTGCCTGGAGTGTCGGGCGGGTCCTCTCCTACGAGCAGTACTTC. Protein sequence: CAWSVGRVLSYEQYF.